These 12 T cell receptor beta chains share one sample of origin, sequenced in a study of OX40 agonist ivuxolimab in advanced cancers. The repertoire was sequenced with immunoSEQ multiplex PCR; TCRdb's copy has only in-frame clones and lacks some. Of under 50,000 clones in the sample, about 87% were seen once. Sequencing was performed on CD4+ or CD8+ T cells sorted from blood, taken in a trial of the OX40 agonist ivuxolimab. The receptors derive from an adult with an advanced solid tumor such as melanoma, head and neck, liver or kidney cancer.

V is TRBV18 and J is TRBJ1-1, with a weak D call TRBD1 (5 bases). CDR3 length: 13 residues. The germline V and J ends were trimmed by 4 bases and 1 base, with 7 bases remaining between them. The germline CDR1 and CDR2 sequences are KGHSH and LQKENI. The chain's CDR3 is CASSLTGNTEAFF. CDR3 DNA: TGTGCCAGCTCACTTACAGGGAACACTGAAGCTTTCTTT. Together with reference TRBV18 and TRBJ1-1, the CDR3 gives the full variable domain: NAGVMQNPRHLVRRRGQEARLRCSPMKGHSHVYWYRQLPEEGLKFMVYLQKENIIDESGMPKERFSAEFPKEGPSILRIQQVVRGDSAAYFCASSLTGNTEAFFGQGTRLTVV.

The CDR3, as DNA: TGTGCCAGTACGATGACGGGGCTCCCCTTCGTAAACACCATATATTTT. This sequence encodes CASTMTGLPFVNTIYF. The chain joins TRBV19 to TRBJ1-3, with D perhaps matching TRBD1 (5 bases). The CDR3 sequence is 16 residues long. From germline, CDR1 is LNHDA and CDR2 SQIVND (reference sequence). Trimming left V 7 bases short and J 6 bases short, with 22 bases between.

This rearrangement joins TRBV6-5 to TRBJ1-4; tentatively, D is TRBD1 (5 bases). V was trimmed by 5 bases and J by 7 bases, leaving 14 bases between them. The germline gives CDR1 MNHEY, CDR2 SVGAGI. This CDR3 comprises 14 residues. CDR3 nucleotides: TGTGCCAGCAGTGGCGGGAGGGGTGGTGAAAAACTGTTTTTT. It translates to CASSGGRGGEKLFF.

The chain carries TRBV7-9 and TRBJ1-1, with D tentatively TRBD1 (6 bases). The germline CDR1 and CDR2 sequences are SEHNR and FQNEAQ (reference sequence). CDR3 length equals 14 residues. V was clipped by 1 base and J by 5 bases, with 11 bases between them. CDR3 protein: CASSLEGGRTEAFF. Here the CDR3 DNA reads TGTGCCAGCAGCTTAGAAGGGGGGCGGACTGAAGCTTTCTTT.

The rearrangement uses TRBV9 and TRBJ1-3, with D hard to call. Germline loops: CDR1 SGDLS, CDR2 YYNGEE. V was cut by 2 bases and J by 0 bases, with 12 bases left in between. The CDR3 length is 16 residues. DNA of the CDR3: TGTGCCAGCAGCGTTAGATCAGACAACTCTGGAAACACCATATATTTT. It specifies CASSVRSDNSGNTIYF.

This clone was seen a handful of times. The genes are TRBV18 and TRBJ2-7; tentative D call: TRBD1 (6 bases). The ends were cut back, 4 bases at V and 7 bases at J, with 11 bases in the middle. This CDR3 has 12 amino acids. Germline V gene lookup returns CDR1 KGHSH and CDR2 LQKENI. The CDR3 loop reads CASSRQGNEQYF. The CDR3 DNA sequence: TGTGCCAGCTCACGGCAGGGGAATGAGCAGTACTTC.

V and J are TRBV20-1 and TRBJ1-1; no clear D gene. The CDR3 is 11 residues long. From germline, CDR1 is DFQATT and CDR2 SNEGSKA (reference sequence). Trimming shortened V by 1 base and J by 7 bases, and 7 bases separated the two germline ends. The CDR3 region is CSARVQFEAFF. In nucleotides, the CDR3 is TGCAGTGCTAGAGTACAGTTTGAAGCTTTCTTT.

This clone appeared a few times. V usage is TRBV10-1 and J usage is TRBJ2-7, with TRBD1 identical over 8 bases. Germline V gene sequence: CDR1 WNHNN, CDR2 SYGVQD (reference sequence). The CDR3 length is 15 residues. V dropped 4 bases and J dropped 1; count of bases not matched to a gene: 6. The CDR3 DNA reads as TGCGCCAGCAGTGCATCCCGGGACAGGTCCTACGAGCAGTACTTC. Its translation is CASSASRDRSYEQYF.

The chain is built from TRBV6-1 and TRBJ2-2; TRBD1 matches at 8 bases. Germline assignment: CDR1 MNHNS and CDR2 SASEGT. Unmatched junction bases numbered 5, after V lost 8 bases and J lost 0 bases. The CDR3 length is 15 residues. CDR3 sequence: CASGGQVTNTGELFF. The CDR3 nucleotides read TGTGCCAGCGGGGGACAGGTCACGAACACCGGGGAGCTGTTTTTT.

V and J are TRBV2 and TRBJ2-2; 7 bases are shared with TRBD1. V lost 6 bases to trimming and J lost 6 bases; unmatched junction nucleotides: 4. The CDR3 contains 13 residues. Germline loops: CDR1 SNHLY, CDR2 FYNNEI. For the CDR3, the DNA is TGTGCCAGCAGGGCCACAGGGGCCGGGGAGCTGTTTTTT. This gives the protein CASRATGAGELFF.

In its sample, this clone was seen once. The gene calls are TRBV19 and TRBJ2-5; possible D gene TRBD2, 5 bases. CDR3 length: 15 amino acids. Trimming took 6 bases from V and 8 from J, leaving 22 bases between them. From germline, CDR1 is LNHDA and CDR2 SQIVND (reference sequence). In DNA, the CDR3 is TGTGCCAGTAGCCTTCCGGGCGGGTCCCCCAGAACCCAGTACTTC. Protein: CASSLPGGSPRTQYF.

The J gene is TRBJ2-3, the V gene TRBV19, with 9 bases identical to TRBD2. Trimming took 4 bases from V and 1 from J; bases not matched to a gene: 6. CDR1 is LNHDA and CDR2 is SQIVND in the germline V gene (reference sequence). This CDR3 region has 16 residues. CDR3 in amino acids: CASSTRTSARTDTQYF. CDR3 DNA sequence: TGTGCCAGTAGTACCCGGACTAGCGCCCGCACAGATACGCAGTATTTT.